This is a list of T cell receptor beta chains from one sample in a study of response to subunit inactivated influenza vaccine. Each CDR3 protein gets one entry after TCRdb re-called the RT-PCR reads with MiXCR. The top ten clones hold less than 30% of a sample with some 200,000 distinct CDR3 sequences, about 12% of them seen once. These data were likewise used in another study, on T cells expressing NK-cell markers.

The material was CD8+ T cells sorted from PBMCs, obtained about 12 days after vaccination. The source of these receptors is a man in his fifties who received an inactivated influenza vaccine. Both conserved end residues are part of each CDR3. A D gene is named only where the DNA matches it firmly. Expanded clones get a size class; other rows say once, few or many, or leave the size out.

v_gene	d_gene	abundance	j_gene	len	CDR3nt	CDR3aa
TRBV6-1	.	.	TRBJ2-5	14	TGTGCCAGCAACCCCGGGGGAAACGAAGAGACCCAGTACTTC	CASNPGGNEETQYF
TRBV11-2	.	.	TRBJ2-2	14	TGTGCCAGCAGCTTAGGCCGGGGTGGCGGGGAGCTGTTTTTT	CASSLGRGGGELFF
TRBV27	.	few	TRBJ1-1	15	TGTGCCAGCAGTTTATCAAGCCTCGGGGGCACTGAAGCTTTCTTT	CASSLSSLGGTEAFF
TRBV5-6	TRBD1	few	TRBJ1-1	14	TGTGCCAGCAGCTGGGGGACAGGAAGATCTGAAGCTTTCTTT	CASSWGTGRSEAFF
TRBV11-2	.	.	TRBJ2-7	15	TGTGCCAGCAGCTTAACCATGGGGTCCGTCTACGAGCAGTACTTC	CASSLTMGSVYEQYF
TRBV11-1	TRBD1	few	TRBJ1-1	17	TGTGCCAGCAGCTTTTGGACAATCAGGGGGTACAACACTGAAGCTTTCTTT	CASSFWTIRGYNTEAFF
TRBV5-1	.	few	TRBJ1-2	13	TGCGCCAGCAGCACTGACGACGAGTGGGGCTACACCTTC	CASSTDDEWGYTF
TRBV28	.	.	TRBJ2-1	13	TGTGCCAGCAGTGCCGGGATAATCAATGAGCAGTTCTTC	CASSAGIINEQFF
TRBV6-2/TRBV6-3	TRBD1	.	TRBJ1-1	14	TGTGCCAGCACCACCGAGGACAGGGGGCGTGAAGCTTTCTTT	CASTTEDRGREAFF
TRBV9	.	.	TRBJ1-4	16	TGTGCCAGCAGCCCGCGCCGGGCTACAACTAATGAAAAACTGTTTTTT	CASSPRRATTNEKLFF
TRBV6-1	TRBD2	few	TRBJ2-7	17	TGTGCCAGCAGTACGCCGAGACTAGCGGGAGAGTCCTACGAGCAGTACTTC	CASSTPRLAGESYEQYF
TRBV4-3	.	.	TRBJ2-5	17	TGCGCCAGCAGCCAAGATCTGTCGAGACGGCCCCAAGAGACCCAGTACTTC	CASSQDLSRRPQETQYF
TRBV2	TRBD2	.	TRBJ2-1	12	TGTGCCAGCATCCAACTAGCGCGGGAGCAGTTCTTC	CASIQLAREQFF
TRBV2	.	few	TRBJ2-7	14	TGTGCCAGCAGTGTAGCGGCCAGGTCCTACGAGCAGTACTTC	CASSVAARSYEQYF
TRBV20-1	.	.	TRBJ1-6	17	TGCAGTGCTAGCCCCCAGTATATCGACTCCTATAATTCACCCCTCCACTTT	CSASPQYIDSYNSPLHF
TRBV11-2	.	few	TRBJ1-5	15	TGTGCCAGCAGCTTAGGGGCAGGGAGACATCAGCCCCAGCATTTT	CASSLGAGRHQPQHF
TRBV19	.	few	TRBJ2-1	11	TGTGCCTCCGTAGCGTACAATGAGCAGTTCTTC	CASVAYNEQFF
TRBV11-2	TRBD1	many	TRBJ2-7	13	TGTGCCAGCAGCTCCGGACAGGGCTACGAGCAGTACTTC	CASSSGQGYEQYF
TRBV2	TRBD2	.	TRBJ2-3	15	TGTGCCAGCAATTCGGGGACTACAAGCACAGATACGCAGTATTTT	CASNSGTTSTDTQYF
TRBV7-9	.	few	TRBJ2-3	14	TGTGCCGGCAGGTTGGGTGGAGGAGCAGATACGCAGTATTTT	CAGRLGGGADTQYF
TRBV2	TRBD1	.	TRBJ2-5	17	TGTGCCAGCAGTGAAGTCCCGGGACAGGGATCGCAAGAGACCCAGTACTTC	CASSEVPGQGSQETQYF
TRBV4-2	.	.	TRBJ2-5	14	TGTGCCAGCAGCCAAGAGGAGCAACAAGAGACCCAGTACTTC	CASSQEEQQETQYF
TRBV13	.	few	TRBJ2-7	15	TGTGCCAGCAGCTTAGAGGGTTACGGGACACACGAGCAGTACTTC	CASSLEGYGTHEQYF
TRBV7-9	.	.	TRBJ1-2	16	TGTGCCAGCAGCTTAGCTGGGGGGGGCGCATTCTATGGCTACACCTTC	CASSLAGGGAFYGYTF
TRBV29-1	.	many	TRBJ2-7	12	TGCAGCGTGAGGACAGAAACCTACGAGCAGTACTTC	CSVRTETYEQYF
TRBV5-1	TRBD1	.	TRBJ2-7	12	TGCGCCAGCAGCTGGACAGGCGCCGAGCAGTACTTC	CASSWTGAEQYF
TRBV11-1	TRBD2	.	TRBJ2-2	20	TGTGCCAGCCTCCCCCAGTTATCGGTGTATTTAGCGGGAGACACCGGGGAGCTGTTTTTT	CASLPQLSVYLAGDTGELFF
TRBV4-3	.	.	TRBJ2-1	15	TGCGCCAGCAGCCCGGAATGGGACTCCTACAATGAGCAGTTCTTC	CASSPEWDSYNEQFF
TRBV7-6	.	.	TRBJ2-7	14	TGTGCCAGCAGCCCCGGGACACAATCCTACGAGCAGTACTTC	CASSPGTQSYEQYF
TRBV3-1	TRBD2	.	TRBJ2-7	18	TGTGCCAGCAGCCCACGAGGACTAGCGCCTCGACCCTCGGATGGGCAGTACTTC	CASSPRGLAPRPSDGQYF
TRBV5-1	.	.	TRBJ1-2	12	TGCGCCAGCAGCTTGGAATTCCACGGCTACACCTTC	CASSLEFHGYTF
TRBV7-8	.	.	TRBJ1-5	15	TGTGCCAGCAGCTTAAATTCCGGGGACAATCAGCCCCAGCATTTT	CASSLNSGDNQPQHF